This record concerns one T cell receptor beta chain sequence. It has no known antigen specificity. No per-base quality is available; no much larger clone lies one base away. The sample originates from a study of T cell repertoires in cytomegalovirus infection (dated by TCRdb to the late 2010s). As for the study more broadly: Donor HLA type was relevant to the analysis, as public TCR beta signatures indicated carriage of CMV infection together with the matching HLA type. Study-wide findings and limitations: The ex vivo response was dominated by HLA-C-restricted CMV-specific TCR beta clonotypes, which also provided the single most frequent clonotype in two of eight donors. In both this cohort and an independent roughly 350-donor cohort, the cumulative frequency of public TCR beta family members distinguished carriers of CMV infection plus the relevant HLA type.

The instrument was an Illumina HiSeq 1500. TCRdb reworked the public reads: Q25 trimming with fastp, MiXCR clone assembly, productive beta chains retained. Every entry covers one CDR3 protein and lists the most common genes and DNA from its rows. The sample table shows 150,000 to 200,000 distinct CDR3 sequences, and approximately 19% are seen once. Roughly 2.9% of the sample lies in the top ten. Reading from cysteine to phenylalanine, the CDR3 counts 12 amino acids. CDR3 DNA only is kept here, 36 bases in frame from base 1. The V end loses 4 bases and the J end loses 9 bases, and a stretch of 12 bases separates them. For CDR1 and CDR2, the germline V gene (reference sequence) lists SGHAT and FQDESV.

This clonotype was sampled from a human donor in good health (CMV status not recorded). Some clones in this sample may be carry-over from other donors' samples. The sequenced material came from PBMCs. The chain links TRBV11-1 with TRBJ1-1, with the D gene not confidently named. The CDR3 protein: CASSSQTTKAFF. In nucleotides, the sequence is TGTGCCAGCAGCTCCCAAACGACTAAAGCTTTCTTT.